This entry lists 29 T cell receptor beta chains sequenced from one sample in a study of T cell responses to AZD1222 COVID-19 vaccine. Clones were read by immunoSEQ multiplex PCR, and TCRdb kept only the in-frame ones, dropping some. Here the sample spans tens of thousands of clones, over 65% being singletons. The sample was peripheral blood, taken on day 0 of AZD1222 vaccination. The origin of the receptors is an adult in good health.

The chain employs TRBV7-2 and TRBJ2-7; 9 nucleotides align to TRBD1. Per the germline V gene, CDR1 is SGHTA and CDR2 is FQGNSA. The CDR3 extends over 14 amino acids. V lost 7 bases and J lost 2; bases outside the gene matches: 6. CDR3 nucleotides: TGTGCCAGCACCCGACAGGGGGGCCCCTACGAGCAGTACTTC. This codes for CASTRQGGPYEQYF.

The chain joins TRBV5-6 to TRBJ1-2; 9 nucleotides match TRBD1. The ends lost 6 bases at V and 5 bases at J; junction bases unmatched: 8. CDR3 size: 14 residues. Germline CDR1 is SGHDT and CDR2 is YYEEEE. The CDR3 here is CASILQGARYGYTF. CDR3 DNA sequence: TGTGCCAGCATATTACAGGGGGCGAGGTATGGCTACACCTTC.

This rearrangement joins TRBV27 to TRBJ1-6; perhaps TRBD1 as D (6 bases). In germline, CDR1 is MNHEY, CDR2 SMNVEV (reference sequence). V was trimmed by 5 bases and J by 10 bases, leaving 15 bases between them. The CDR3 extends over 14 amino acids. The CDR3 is CASSPRGQESPLHF. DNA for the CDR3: TGTGCCAGCAGTCCCCGGGGGCAGGAATCACCCCTCCACTTT.

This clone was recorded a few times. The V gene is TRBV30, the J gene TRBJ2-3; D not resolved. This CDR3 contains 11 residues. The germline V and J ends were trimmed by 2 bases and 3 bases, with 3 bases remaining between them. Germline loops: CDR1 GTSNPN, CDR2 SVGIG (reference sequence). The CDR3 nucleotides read TGTGCCTGGAGTCTGACAGATACGCAGTATTTT. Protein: CAWSLTDTQYF.

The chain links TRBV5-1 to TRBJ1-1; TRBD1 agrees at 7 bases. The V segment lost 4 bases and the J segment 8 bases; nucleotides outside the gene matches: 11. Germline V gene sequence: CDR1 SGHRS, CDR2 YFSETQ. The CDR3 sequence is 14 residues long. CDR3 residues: CASSEKQGTLEAFF. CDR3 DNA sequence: TGCGCCAGCAGCGAAAAACAGGGGACTTTAGAAGCTTTCTTT.

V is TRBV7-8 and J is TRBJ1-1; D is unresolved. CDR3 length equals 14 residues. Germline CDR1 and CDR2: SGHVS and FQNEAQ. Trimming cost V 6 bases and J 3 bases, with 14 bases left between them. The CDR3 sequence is CASRGRWGDTEAFF. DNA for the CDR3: TGTGCCAGCAGGGGGAGGTGGGGAGACACTGAAGCTTTCTTT.

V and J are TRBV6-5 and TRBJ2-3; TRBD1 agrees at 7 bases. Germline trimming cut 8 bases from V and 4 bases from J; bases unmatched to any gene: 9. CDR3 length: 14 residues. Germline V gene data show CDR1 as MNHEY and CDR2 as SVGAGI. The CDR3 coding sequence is TGTGCCAGCCGTCGGACAGGACGCGCAGATACGCAGTATTTT. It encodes CASRRTGRADTQYF.

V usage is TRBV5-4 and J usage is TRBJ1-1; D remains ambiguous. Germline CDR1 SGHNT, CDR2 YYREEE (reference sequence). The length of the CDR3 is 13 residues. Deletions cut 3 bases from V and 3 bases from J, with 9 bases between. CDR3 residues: CASSSRWDTEAFF. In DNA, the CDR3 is TGTGCCAGCAGCTCCAGGTGGGACACTGAAGCTTTCTTT.

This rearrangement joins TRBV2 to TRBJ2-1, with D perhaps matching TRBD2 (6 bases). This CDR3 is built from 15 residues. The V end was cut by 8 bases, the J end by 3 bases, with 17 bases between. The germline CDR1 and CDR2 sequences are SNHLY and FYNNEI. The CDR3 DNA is TGTGCCAGCGGGGAGTACGGGGGAAACTACAATGAGCAGTTCTTC. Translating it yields CASGEYGGNYNEQFF.

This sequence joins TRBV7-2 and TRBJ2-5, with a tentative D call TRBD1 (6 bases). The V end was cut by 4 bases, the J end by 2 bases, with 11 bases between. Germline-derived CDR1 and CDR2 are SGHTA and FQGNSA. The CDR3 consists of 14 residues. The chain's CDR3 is CASSSRTEQETQYF. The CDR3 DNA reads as TGTGCCAGCAGCTCCCGGACAGAACAAGAGACCCAGTACTTC.

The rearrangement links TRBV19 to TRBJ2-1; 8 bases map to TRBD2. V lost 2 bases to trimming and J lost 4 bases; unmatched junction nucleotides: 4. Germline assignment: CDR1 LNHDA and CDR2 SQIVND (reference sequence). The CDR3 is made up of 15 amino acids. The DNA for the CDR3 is TGTGCCAGTAGTATAAGAGCGGGGGATTACAATGAGCAGTTCTTC. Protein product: CASSIRAGDYNEQFF.

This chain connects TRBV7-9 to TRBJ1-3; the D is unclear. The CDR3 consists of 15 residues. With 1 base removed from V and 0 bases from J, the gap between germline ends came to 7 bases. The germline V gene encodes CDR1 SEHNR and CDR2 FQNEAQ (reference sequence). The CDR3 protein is CASSLEESSGNTIYF. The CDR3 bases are TGTGCCAGCAGCTTAGAGGAGTCCTCTGGAAACACCATATATTTT.

CDR3 sequence reads: CAGGGTRNQPQHF. For the CDR3, the DNA is TGTGCTGGTGGGGGAACAAGGAATCAGCCCCAGCATTTT. The rearrangement joins TRBV19 to TRBJ1-5, with D tentatively TRBD1 (5 bases). The CDR3 length is 13 residues. Germline lookup yields CDR1 LNHDA and CDR2 SQIVND (reference sequence).

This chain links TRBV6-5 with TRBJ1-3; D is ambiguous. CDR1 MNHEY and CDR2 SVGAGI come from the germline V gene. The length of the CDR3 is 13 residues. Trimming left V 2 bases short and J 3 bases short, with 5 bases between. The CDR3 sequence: CASSYNYGNTIYF. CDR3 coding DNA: TGTGCCAGCAGTTACAATTATGGAAACACCATATATTTT.

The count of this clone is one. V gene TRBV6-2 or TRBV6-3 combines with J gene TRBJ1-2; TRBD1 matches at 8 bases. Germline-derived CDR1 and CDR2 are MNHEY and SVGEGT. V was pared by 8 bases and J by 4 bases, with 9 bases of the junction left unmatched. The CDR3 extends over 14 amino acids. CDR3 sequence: CASGPGQDFYGYTF. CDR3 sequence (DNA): TGTGCCAGCGGCCCGGGACAGGACTTCTATGGCTACACCTTC.

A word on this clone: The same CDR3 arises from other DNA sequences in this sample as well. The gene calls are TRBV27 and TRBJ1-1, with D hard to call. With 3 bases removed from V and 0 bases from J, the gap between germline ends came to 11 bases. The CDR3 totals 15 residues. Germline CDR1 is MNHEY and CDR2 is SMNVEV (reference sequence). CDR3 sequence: CASSFNIKMNTEAFF. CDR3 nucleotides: TGTGCCAGCAGTTTCAACATTAAGATGAACACTGAAGCTTTCTTT.

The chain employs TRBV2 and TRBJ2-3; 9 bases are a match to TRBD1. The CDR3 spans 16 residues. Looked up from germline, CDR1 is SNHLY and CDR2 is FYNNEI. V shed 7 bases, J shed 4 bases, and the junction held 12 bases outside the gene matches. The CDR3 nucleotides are TGTGCCAGCACAGACTCCGGGACAGGGTCTTCAGATACGCAGTATTTT. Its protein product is CASTDSGTGSSDTQYF. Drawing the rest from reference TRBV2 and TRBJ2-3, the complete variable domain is EPEVTQTPSHQVTQMGQEVILRCVPISNHLYFYWYRQILGQKVEFLVSFYNNEISEKSEIFDDQFSVERPDGSNFTLKIRSTKLEDSAMYFCASTDSGTGSSDTQYFGPGTRLTVL.

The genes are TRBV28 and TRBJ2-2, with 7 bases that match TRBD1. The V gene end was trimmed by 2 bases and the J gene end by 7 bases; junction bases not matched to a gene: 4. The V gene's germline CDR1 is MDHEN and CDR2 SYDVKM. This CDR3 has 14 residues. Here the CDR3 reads CASSLQGGHGELFF. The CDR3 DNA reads TGTGCCAGCAGTTTACAAGGGGGCCACGGGGAGCTGTTTTTT.

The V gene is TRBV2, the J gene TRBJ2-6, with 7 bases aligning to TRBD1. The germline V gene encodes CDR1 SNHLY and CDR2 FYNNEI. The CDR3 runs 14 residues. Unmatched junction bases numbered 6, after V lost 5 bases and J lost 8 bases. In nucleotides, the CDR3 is TGTGCCAGCAGTCAGGGGGTCCTATCCAACGTCCTGACTTTC. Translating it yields CASSQGVLSNVLTF.

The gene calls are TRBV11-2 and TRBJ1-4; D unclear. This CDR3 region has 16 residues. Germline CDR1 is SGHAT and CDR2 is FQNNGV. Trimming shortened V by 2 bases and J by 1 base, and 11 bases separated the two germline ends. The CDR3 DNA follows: TGTGCCAGCAGCTTAACCCTCGGGCAAACTAATGAAAAACTGTTTTTT. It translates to CASSLTLGQTNEKLFF.

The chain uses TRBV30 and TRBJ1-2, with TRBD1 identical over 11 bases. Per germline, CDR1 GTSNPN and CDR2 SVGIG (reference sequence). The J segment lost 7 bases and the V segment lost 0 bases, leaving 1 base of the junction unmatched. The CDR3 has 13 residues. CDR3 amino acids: CAWSVGTGGGYTF. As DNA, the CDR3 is TGTGCCTGGAGTGTAGGGACAGGGGGTGGCTACACCTTC.

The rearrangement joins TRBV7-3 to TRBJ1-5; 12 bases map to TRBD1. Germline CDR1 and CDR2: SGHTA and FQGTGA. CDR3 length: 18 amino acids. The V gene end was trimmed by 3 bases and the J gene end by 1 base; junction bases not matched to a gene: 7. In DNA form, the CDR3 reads TGTGCCAGCAGCTTCCCGGGACAGGGGGCAATGAGCAATCAGCCCCAGCATTTT. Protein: CASSFPGQGAMSNQPQHF.

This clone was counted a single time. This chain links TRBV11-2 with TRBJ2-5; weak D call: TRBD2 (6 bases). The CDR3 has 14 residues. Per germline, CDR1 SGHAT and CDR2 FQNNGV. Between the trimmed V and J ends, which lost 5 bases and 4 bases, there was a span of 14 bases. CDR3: CASSLRLVGETQYF. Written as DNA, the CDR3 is TGTGCCAGCAGCCTCCGACTAGTAGGAGAGACCCAGTACTTC.

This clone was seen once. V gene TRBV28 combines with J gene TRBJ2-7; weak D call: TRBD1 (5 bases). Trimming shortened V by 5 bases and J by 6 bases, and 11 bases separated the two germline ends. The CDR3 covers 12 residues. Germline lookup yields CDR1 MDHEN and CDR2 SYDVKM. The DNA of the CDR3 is TGTGCCAGCAGTACAGGTCGGCTCGAGCAGTACTTC. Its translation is CASSTGRLEQYF.

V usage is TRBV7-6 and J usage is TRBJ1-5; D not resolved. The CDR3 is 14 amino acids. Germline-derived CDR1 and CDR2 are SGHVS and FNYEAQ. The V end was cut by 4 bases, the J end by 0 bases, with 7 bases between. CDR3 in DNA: TGTGCCAGCAGCTCCGCCCATAGCAATCAGCCCCAGCATTTT. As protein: CASSSAHSNQPQHF.

Here the CDR3 DNA reads TGTGCCAGCAGTTTACAGGTCCGGGGACAGGGGGTCTACGAGCAGTACTTC. This gives the protein CASSLQVRGQGVYEQYF. The V and J genes are TRBV27 and TRBJ2-7, with 11 positions matching TRBD1. This CDR3 comprises 17 residues. Germline CDR1 and CDR2: MNHEY and SMNVEV (reference sequence). V lost 2 bases and J lost 3; bases outside the gene matches: 9.

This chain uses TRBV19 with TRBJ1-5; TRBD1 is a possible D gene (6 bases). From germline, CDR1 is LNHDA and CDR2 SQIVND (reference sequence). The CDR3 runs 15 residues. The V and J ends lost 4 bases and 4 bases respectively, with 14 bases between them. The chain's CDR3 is CASSSWTALNQPQHF. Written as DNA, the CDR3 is TGTGCCAGTAGTAGCTGGACAGCTTTAAATCAGCCCCAGCATTTT.

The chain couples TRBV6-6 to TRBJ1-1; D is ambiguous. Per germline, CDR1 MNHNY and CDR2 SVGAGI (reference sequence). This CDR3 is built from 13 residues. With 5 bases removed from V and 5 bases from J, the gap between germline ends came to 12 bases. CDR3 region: CASSQDHGTEAFF. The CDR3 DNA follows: TGTGCCAGCAGTCAGGACCATGGTACTGAAGCTTTCTTT.

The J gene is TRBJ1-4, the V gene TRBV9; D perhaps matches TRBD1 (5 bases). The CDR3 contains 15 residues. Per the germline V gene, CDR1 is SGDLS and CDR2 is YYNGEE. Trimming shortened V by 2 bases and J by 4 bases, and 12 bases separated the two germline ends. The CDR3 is CASSVGSGSNEKLFF. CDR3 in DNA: TGTGCCAGCAGCGTTGGGTCAGGGAGTAATGAAAAACTGTTTTTT.